Each of the 30 T cell receptor beta chains below was sequenced from the same sample in a study of metastatic and nonmetastatic thyroid tumors. TCRdb re-analyzed the PCR reads through MiXCR. The sample contains about 33,000 clones, about 18% of which appear only once. Among the patients, none had received any treatment before thyroid surgery. Material for sequencing was blood. The origin of the receptors is a male donor with papillary thyroid cancer or a benign thyroid nodule (not recorded which). Some clones in this sample may be carry-over from other donors' samples.

At least ten counts were recorded for this clone. This rearrangement joins TRBV5-1 to TRBJ2-1, with 7 positions matching TRBD2. The V gene end was trimmed by 2 bases and the J gene end by 6 bases; junction bases not matched to a gene: 11. Germline CDR1 is SGHRS and CDR2 is YFSETQ. This CDR3 comprises 16 residues. CDR3 DNA: TGCGCCAGCAGCTTTATAGCTTCCGGACTAGGCAATGAGCAGTTCTTC. As protein: CASSFIASGLGNEQFF.

This clone was found a few times. The gene calls are TRBV28 and TRBJ2-1; 11 nucleotides match TRBD2. This CDR3 comprises 17 residues. Germline V gene lookup returns CDR1 MDHEN and CDR2 SYDVKM. Losses at the gene ends were 3 bases for V and 1 base for J; bases not matched to a gene: 5. CDR3 protein: CASSFLLAGASYNEQFF. CDR3 bases: TGTGCCAGCAGTTTCCTACTAGCGGGGGCTTCCTACAATGAGCAGTTCTTC.

The sample holds many counts of this clone. The V call is TRBV19, the J call TRBJ1-1; 11 bases are shared with TRBD1. This CDR3 spans 15 amino acids. CDR1 is LNHDA and CDR2 is SQIVND in the germline V gene (reference sequence). J gave up 3 bases and V 5 bases, and 5 bases lay outside the gene matches. CDR3: CASSPGQGADTEAFF. CDR3 DNA: TGTGCCAGTAGTCCAGGACAGGGGGCAGACACTGAAGCTTTCTTT.

The chain couples TRBV7-2 to TRBJ2-3; TRBD2 matches at 7 bases. CDR1 and CDR2 from the germline V gene are SGHTA and FQGNSA. This CDR3 is built from 15 residues. V trimming: 0 bases; J trimming: 1 base; junction bases outside the gene matches: 1. DNA of the CDR3: TGTGCCAGCAGCTTAGCCCTAGCGGGCACAGATACGCAGTATTTT. Translation gives CASSLALAGTDTQYF.

This sequence joins TRBV27 and TRBJ2-7; 13 bases align to TRBD2. J gave up 10 bases and V 5 bases, and 14 bases lay outside the gene matches. The CDR3 is 16 amino acids. The germline V gene encodes CDR1 MNHEY and CDR2 SMNVEV (reference sequence). CDR3 sequence: CASSPWTSGRSYYQYF. Here the CDR3 DNA reads TGTGCCAGCAGTCCGTGGACTAGCGGGAGATCCTACTATCAGTACTTC.

The sample holds a few counts of this clone. In DNA form, the CDR3 reads TGTGCCAGCAGATCCGACACCACAGGGGGCGGCTACACCTTC. This encodes CASRSDTTGGGYTF. The rearrangement joins TRBV27 to TRBJ1-2, with 9 bases lining up with TRBD1. The J segment lost 8 bases and the V segment lost 6 bases, leaving 10 bases of the junction unmatched. There are 14 residues in the CDR3. In germline, CDR1 is MNHEY, CDR2 SMNVEV (reference sequence).

This chain connects TRBV13 to TRBJ2-3, with D possibly matching TRBD1 (5 bases). The CDR3 is 15 residues long. V lost 5 bases and J 7 bases, leaving 19 bases between the germline ends. From germline, CDR1 is PRHDT and CDR2 FYEKMQ (reference sequence). The CDR3 here is CASSPGFSRGYTQYF. DNA of the CDR3: TGTGCCAGCAGCCCAGGGTTCTCAAGAGGATATACGCAGTATTTT. Supplemented by reference TRBV13 and TRBJ2-3, the full variable domain reads AAGVIQSPRHLIKEKRETATLKCYPIPRHDTVYWYQQGPGQDPQFLISFYEKMQSDKGSIPDRFSAQQFSDYHSELNMSSLELGDSALYFCASSPGFSRGYTQYFGPGTRLTVL.

This clone is medium-sized in the sample. The chain combines TRBV28 with TRBJ2-1; either TRBD1 or TRBD2 may supply D (6 bases each). V dropped 3 bases and J dropped 7 bases, with 16 bases sitting between them. CDR1 and CDR2 (germline): MDHEN, SYDVKM. This CDR3 contains 15 residues. The CDR3 sequence is CASSFGGREGNEQFF. The CDR3 nucleotides read TGTGCCAGCAGTTTCGGGGGCCGAGAGGGGAATGAGCAGTTCTTC.

This clone occurred a few times. One base away lies a much larger clone, so this may be a sequencing read error. The chain has TRBV10-3 and TRBJ2-7; TRBD1 matches at 9 bases. The CDR3 contains 18 residues. CDR1 and CDR2 from the germline V gene are ENHRY and SYGVKD. DNA of the CDR3: TGTGCCATCATTGAGTCGAGAGTCAGGACAGGGGTTTACGGCGAGCAGTACTTC. It yields the protein CAIIESRVRTGVYGEQYF.

This clone has a count of ten or more. The CDR3 reads CASSAQGWGNQPQHF. Here the CDR3 DNA reads TGTGCCAGTAGTGCCCAGGGATGGGGCAATCAGCCCCAGCATTTT. The rearrangement uses TRBV19 and TRBJ1-5; perhaps TRBD1 as D (5 bases). V lost 5 bases and J lost 2, with 13 bases in between. The CDR3 covers 15 residues. Germline V gene lookup returns CDR1 LNHDA and CDR2 SQIVND (reference sequence).

This clone was recorded many times. The V gene is TRBV11-1, the J gene TRBJ1-2, with D perhaps matching TRBD1 (5 bases). Trimming cost V 5 bases and J 2 bases, with 18 bases left between them. Germline V gene sequence: CDR1 SGHAT, CDR2 FQDESV (reference sequence). The length of the CDR3 is 16 residues. The CDR3 region is CASSGYRGRSNYGYTF. The CDR3 DNA reads as TGTGCCAGCAGCGGATATCGGGGCCGCTCGAACTATGGCTACACCTTC.

This clone appeared many times. V usage is TRBV7-9 and J usage is TRBJ1-1; D remains ambiguous. There are 11 residues in the CDR3. With 3 bases removed from V and 12 bases from J, the gap between germline ends came to 11 bases. Looked up from germline, CDR1 is SEHNR and CDR2 is FQNEAQ (reference sequence). The CDR3 reads CASSLKGAPFF. DNA of the CDR3: TGTGCCAGCAGCTTGAAGGGAGCACCTTTCTTT.

This clone was recorded many times. This chain uses TRBV11-2 with TRBJ1-5; D not certain. This CDR3 region has 14 residues. V shed 1 base and J shed 2 bases, with 6 bases lying between them. Germline V gene data show CDR1 as SGHAT and CDR2 as FQNNGV. The CDR3 sequence is CASSLVYGNQPQHF. In nucleotides, the CDR3 is TGTGCCAGCAGCTTAGTTTACGGCAATCAGCCCCAGCATTTT.

This clone was counted at least ten times. This rearrangement joins TRBV5-6 to TRBJ1-6; D gene uncertain. Trimming stripped 2 bases from V and 11 bases from J, with 14 bases between. This CDR3 comprises 14 residues. In germline, CDR1 is SGHDT, CDR2 YYEEEE. CDR3 region: CASSFGHEGAPLHF. CDR3 coding DNA: TGTGCCAGCAGCTTCGGCCACGAGGGAGCACCCCTCCACTTT. The variable domain in full, with the rest retrieved from reference TRBV5-6 and TRBJ1-6, is DAGVTQSPTHLIKTRGQQVTLRCSPKSGHDTVSWYQQALGQGPQFIFQYYEEEERQRGNFPDRFSGHQFPNYSSELNVNALLLGDSALYLCASSFGHEGAPLHFGNGTRLTVT.

The rearrangement joins TRBV7-6 to TRBJ2-7, with TRBD1 identical over 8 bases. This CDR3 is 12 amino acids long. V was pared by 4 bases and J by 5 bases, with 1 base of the junction left unmatched. Germline V gene sequence: CDR1 SGHVS, CDR2 FNYEAQ. The CDR3 spells CASSSGGHEQYF. The CDR3 DNA sequence: TGTGCCAGCAGCTCAGGGGGCCACGAGCAGTACTTC.

The genes are TRBV6-1 and TRBJ2-3, with 11 nucleotides matching TRBD2. With 7 bases clipped from V and 5 bases from J, the junction kept 2 bases outside the gene matches. CDR3 size: 13 residues. Germline loops: CDR1 MNHNS, CDR2 SASEGT. This chain's CDR3 is CASTTSGRDTQYF. As DNA, the CDR3 is TGTGCCAGCACCACTAGCGGGAGAGATACGCAGTATTTT.

This clone is judged medium-sized. The chain uses TRBV28 and TRBJ1-2; 8 nucleotides align to TRBD1. CDR3 size: 15 residues. V shed 5 bases and J 2 bases; nucleotides not matched to a gene: 7. CDR1 is MDHEN, CDR2 SYDVKM, per germline. CDR3 sequence (DNA): TGTGCCAGCAGTCTAACGGGACAGGAGAACTATGGCTACACCTTC. Its translation is CASSLTGQENYGYTF.

Ten or more counts support this clone. The chain couples TRBV11-2 to TRBJ2-4, with D perhaps being TRBD1 or TRBD2 (5 bases each). The germline V gene has CDR1 SGHAT and CDR2 FQNNGV. The germline V and J ends were trimmed by 5 bases and 11 bases, with 13 bases remaining between them. This CDR3 has 12 amino acids. In nucleotides, the CDR3 is TGTGCCAGCAGCGGGGGACCCTCTCTTCAGTACTTC. Translating it yields CASSGGPSLQYF.

This chain connects TRBV9 to TRBJ2-1; 8 bases are a match to TRBD2. Per germline, CDR1 SGDLS and CDR2 YYNGEE. This CDR3 region has 16 residues. V shed 2 bases, J shed 3 bases, and the junction held 7 bases outside the gene matches. The CDR3 DNA sequence: TGTGCCAGCAGCGTCGATAGCGGGGTATTCTACAATGAGCAGTTCTTC. Its translation: CASSVDSGVFYNEQFF.

A few counts support this clone. This chain uses TRBV19 with TRBJ1-1, with D possibly matching TRBD1 (6 bases). The germline V gene has CDR1 LNHDA and CDR2 SQIVND (reference sequence). The CDR3 has 16 amino acids. The V end lost 3 bases, the J end lost 0 bases, and 14 bases lay between the germline ends. CDR3: CASSISGGPMNTEAFF. The CDR3 DNA reads as TGTGCCAGTAGTATTTCGGGGGGCCCAATGAACACTGAAGCTTTCTTT.

This clone was seen ten or more times. The V and J genes are TRBV7-6 and TRBJ2-1; 11 nucleotides line up with TRBD2. The CDR3 has 15 amino acids. Germline V CDR1 and CDR2: SGHVS, FNYEAQ. The trim removed 5 bases at V and 9 bases at J, leaving 9 bases unmatched. The CDR3 region is CASSPRLAGLAEQFF. In DNA, the CDR3 is TGTGCCAGCAGCCCCAGACTAGCGGGACTTGCTGAGCAGTTCTTC.

A note on this clone: One end of the junction is discordant with germline, which a read error may explain. The chain links TRBV15 to TRBJ2-1, with D possibly TRBD2 on 5 matching bases. Germline values: CDR1 LNHNV, CDR2 YYDKDF (reference sequence). CDR3 length: 14 amino acids. CDR3 loop: CATSRDSVYNKQFF. The CDR3 bases are TGTGCCACCAGCAGAGATAGCGTATACAATAAGCAGTTCTTC.

This clone was observed at least ten times. The V gene is TRBV19, the J gene TRBJ2-1; 13 bases line up with TRBD2. The CDR3 loop spans 17 amino acids. With V trimmed by 0 bases and J by 9 bases, 8 bases remained unmatched. In germline, CDR1 is LNHDA, CDR2 SQIVND (reference sequence). In nucleotides, the CDR3 is TGTGCCAGTAGTATAGATGGAGGACTAGCGGGAGTCTCTGAGCAGTTCTTC. Translation: CASSIDGGLAGVSEQFF.

This chain links TRBV15 with TRBJ1-1, with TRBD1 matching over 8 bases. Per the germline V gene, CDR1 is LNHNV and CDR2 is YYDKDF (reference sequence). J gave up 11 bases and V 0 bases, and 8 bases lay outside the gene matches. The CDR3 has 14 amino acids. The CDR3 nucleotides read TGTGCCACCAGCAGAGATAGGCGAACAGGGGGGGCTTTCTTT. It codes for CATSRDRRTGGAFF.

This clone was picked up many times. The chain uses TRBV5-6 and TRBJ1-2; D is unresolved. Germline V lookup: CDR1 SGHDT, CDR2 YYEEEE. CDR3 size: 15 residues. V was trimmed by 4 bases and J by 4 bases, leaving 17 bases between them. The CDR3 bases are TGTGCCAGCAGCCGATCACCAACCGAGGGCTATGGCTACACCTTC. Protein product: CASSRSPTEGYGYTF.

This clone was counted many times. This chain links TRBV12-3 or TRBV12-4 with TRBJ1-3, with D perhaps matching TRBD1 (5 bases). The V and J ends lost 7 bases and 8 bases respectively, with 15 bases between them. The CDR3 is 13 residues long. CDR3 amino acids: CASTPGPWDTIYF. CDR3 DNA sequence: TGTGCCAGCACTCCGGGACCTTGGGACACCATATATTTT.

This clone has a count of ten or more. The rearrangement joins TRBV30 to TRBJ1-6, with unresolved D. From germline, CDR1 is GTSNPN and CDR2 SVGIG (reference sequence). The V and J ends lost 0 bases and 9 bases respectively, with 21 bases between them. This CDR3 is built from 17 residues. CDR3 in amino acids: CAWSVRAEKIYGSPLHF. The CDR3 DNA follows: TGTGCCTGGAGTGTAAGGGCGGAGAAGATCTATGGTTCACCCCTCCACTTT.

This clone showed up many times. The chain couples TRBV12-3 or TRBV12-4 to TRBJ2-1; D uncertain. This CDR3 region has 11 residues. Trimming took 5 bases from V and 9 from J, leaving 8 bases between them. The CDR3 region is CASSPGGEQFF. For the CDR3, the DNA is TGTGCCAGCAGTCCGGGCGGTGAGCAGTTCTTC.

The gene calls are TRBV6-5 and TRBJ2-1, with 9 bases that match TRBD2. The CDR3 is made up of 17 amino acids. J was trimmed by 2 bases and V by 3 bases; bases with no gene match: 8. CDR1 is MNHEY and CDR2 is SVGAGI in the germline V gene. Here the CDR3 reads CASSYLYPSGAYNEQFF. CDR3 sequence (DNA): TGTGCCAGCAGTTATTTGTACCCTAGCGGGGCCTACAATGAGCAGTTCTTC.

This chain uses TRBV20-1 with TRBJ2-7; D remains unclear. Between the trimmed V and J ends, which lost 5 bases and 4 bases, there was a span of 15 bases. CDR1 and CDR2 from the germline V gene are DFQATT and SNEGSKA (reference sequence). This CDR3 has 13 amino acids. This CDR3 is CSAASGRVYEQYF. The CDR3 DNA is TGCAGTGCTGCCTCAGGTCGGGTGTACGAGCAGTACTTC.